This is a list of T cell receptor beta chains from one sample in a study of radiation and T cells in renal cell carcinoma. Using immunoSEQ multiplex PCR, the repertoire was profiled, and TCRdb retains in-frame clones only, with some absent. This table holds some 100,000 clones, under 90% found once. The material was blood, obtained from a patient whose treatment included radiotherapy and nephrectomy. These receptors originate from a man aged 55 to 70 with renal cell carcinoma. The CDR3 runs from the conserved cysteine through the conserved F or W. Each record gives: V gene, clone size, J gene, D gene, CDR3 protein, CDR3 DNA. A D gene is named only where the DNA matches it firmly. Some rows mark clone size as missing; the rest say once, few, many or name a class of expanded clone.

>TRBV5-1|.|TRBJ2-3|.
CASSPRVDTQYF
TGCGCCAGCAGTCCGCGTGTGGATACGCAGTATTTT
>TRBV5-6|.|TRBJ1-1|.
CASSLSAETEAFF
TGTGCCAGCAGCTTGTCAGCGGAAACTGAAGCTTTCTTT
>TRBV27|few|TRBJ1-2|.
CASSPNGAWGYTF
TGTGCCAGCAGTCCCAACGGGGCGTGGGGCTACACCTTC
>TRBV5-6|few|TRBJ1-2|TRBD1
CASSFQGVAYGYTF
TGTGCCAGCAGCTTCCAGGGGGTTGCCTATGGCTACACCTTC
>TRBV7-7|few|TRBJ2-3|.
CATKAGQATDTQYF
TGTGCCACCAAGGCGGGACAAGCCACAGATACGCAGTATTTT
>TRBV10-2|.|TRBJ2-3|.
CASQDGRLDTQYF
TGCGCCAGCCAGGACGGACGCTTGGATACGCAGTATTTT
>TRBV13|once|TRBJ2-4|TRBD1
CASTPGTGSNIQYF
TGTGCCAGCACCCCCGGGACAGGGTCGAACATTCAGTACTTC
>TRBV12-5|.|TRBJ2-3|TRBD1
CASGLGAGQGPSDTQYF
TGTGCTAGTGGTTTGGGGGCCGGACAGGGACCCTCAGATACGCAGTATTTT
>TRBV28|.|TRBJ2-4|.
CASSWAGSKNIQYF
TGTGCCAGCAGTTGGGCGGGGTCCAAAAACATTCAGTACTTC
>TRBV5-1|.|TRBJ2-1|TRBD2
CASSLGLAGGLSYNEQFF
TGCGCCAGCAGCTTGGGACTAGCGGGGGGCCTCTCCTACAATGAGCAGTTCTTC